The clone carrying this T cell receptor (beta chain) has a handful of counts. These data belong to a study of T cells after yellow fever vaccination. Template switching by 5'RACE produced TCR cDNA, adding a universal primer site and UMIs. TCRdb redid the calling of the 5' RACE reads with MiXCR, one entry per CDR3 protein. This table has approximately 300,000 distinct CDR3 sequences, 10% to 15% appearing once. Trimming took 4 bases from V and 1 from J, leaving 12 bases between them. Germline V gene lookup returns CDR1 SGHRS and CDR2 YFSETQ. The CDR3 is made up of 14 amino acids. Sequences were derived from CD4+ T cells sorted from PBMCs, sampled 45 days after the yellow fever booster vaccination. The chain recombines TRBV5-1 with TRBJ2-7, with D possibly matching TRBD1 (7 bases). This TCR was recovered from a man aged 25 to 40 who received the YFV17D yellow fever vaccine. CDR3 amino acids: CASSAGQISYEQYF. The CDR3 bases are TGCGCCAGCAGCGCGGGACAGATTTCCTACGAGCAGTACTTC. Full variable domain (remainder filled in from reference TRBV5-1 and TRBJ2-7): KAGVTQTPRYLIKTRGQQVTLSCSPISGHRSVSWYQQTPGQGLQFLFEYFSETQRNKGNFPGRFSGRQFSNSRSEMNVSTLELGDSALYLCASSAGQISYEQYFGPGTRLTVT.